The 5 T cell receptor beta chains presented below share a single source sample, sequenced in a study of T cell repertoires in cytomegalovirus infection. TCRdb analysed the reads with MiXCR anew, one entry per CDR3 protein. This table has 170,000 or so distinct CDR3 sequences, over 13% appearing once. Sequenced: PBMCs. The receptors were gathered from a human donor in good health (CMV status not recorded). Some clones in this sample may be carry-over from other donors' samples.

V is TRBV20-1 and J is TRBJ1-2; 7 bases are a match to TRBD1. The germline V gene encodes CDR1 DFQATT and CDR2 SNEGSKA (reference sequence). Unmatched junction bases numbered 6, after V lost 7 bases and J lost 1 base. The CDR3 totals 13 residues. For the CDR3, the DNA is TGCAGTGTGCGAGACAGGGATAACTATGGCTACACCTTC. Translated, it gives CSVRDRDNYGYTF.

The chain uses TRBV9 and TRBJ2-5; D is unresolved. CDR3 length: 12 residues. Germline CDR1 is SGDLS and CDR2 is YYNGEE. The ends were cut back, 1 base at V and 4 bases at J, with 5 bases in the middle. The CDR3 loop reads CASSVSTETQYF. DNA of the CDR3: TGTGCCAGCAGCGTATCTACAGAGACCCAGTACTTC.

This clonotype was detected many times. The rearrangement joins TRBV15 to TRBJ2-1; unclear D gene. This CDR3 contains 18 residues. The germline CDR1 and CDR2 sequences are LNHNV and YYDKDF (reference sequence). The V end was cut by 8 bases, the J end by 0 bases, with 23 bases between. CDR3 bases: TGTGCCACCCGAGAGTCCCACCTAGGCCGACACTCCTACAATGAGCAGTTCTTC. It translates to CATRESHLGRHSYNEQFF.

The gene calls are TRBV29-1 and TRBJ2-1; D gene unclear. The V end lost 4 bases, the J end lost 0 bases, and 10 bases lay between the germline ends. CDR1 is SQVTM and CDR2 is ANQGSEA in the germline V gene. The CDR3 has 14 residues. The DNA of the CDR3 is TGCAGCGTTGCAAGTCGCAGCTCCTACAATGAGCAGTTCTTC. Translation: CSVASRSSYNEQFF.

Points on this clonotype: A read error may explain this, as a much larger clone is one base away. The CDR3 spells CAVKEGGQGFSQPQHF. CDR3 bases: TGTGCCGTAAAAGAAGGAGGACAGGGTTTTAGTCAGCCCCAGCATTTT. The chain joins TRBV19 to TRBJ1-5; 8 bases map to TRBD1. The CDR3 consists of 16 residues. Germline CDR1 LNHDA, CDR2 SQIVND (reference sequence). V was clipped by 11 bases and J by 6 bases; unmatched bases: 18.